These T cell receptor beta chains were read from a single sample in a study of blood T cell repertoires in COVID-19. TCRdb's copy holds only in-frame clones and misses some; the assay was immunoSEQ multiplex PCR. Of under 150,000 clones in the sample, 84% were seen once. Sequences were obtained from PBMCs or T cells enriched from blood (not recorded which). Every receptor here comes from a middle-aged man with acute COVID-19. CDR3s include the opening cysteine and the closing phenylalanine or tryptophan. Each record gives: clone size, D gene, J gene, V gene, CDR3 DNA, CDR3 protein. The D gene is left open where the match is weak. The size field is filled for only some rows; it gives once, few, many or a size class.

. . TRBJ2-2 TRBV5-4 TGTGCCAGCAGACGGGATCAGAACACCGGGGAGCTGTTTTTT CASRRDQNTGELFF
once TRBD2 TRBJ2-1 TRBV7-3 TGTGCCAGCAGCTTAACCCCTAGCGGGAGTGGAAATGAGCAGTTCTTC CASSLTPSGSGNEQFF
. . TRBJ1-2 TRBV19 TGTGCCAGTAGTATAGGCGGACTCACTAACTATGGCTACACCTTC CASSIGGLTNYGYTF
. . TRBJ1-3 TRBV9 TGTGCCAGCAGTTTCGCCCCGGACAGCTCTGGAAACACCATATATTTT CASSFAPDSSGNTIYF
. . TRBJ2-5 TRBV19 TGTGCCAGTAGCCTGCAGGGTTGGGTTGAGGAGACCCAGTACTTC CASSLQGWVEETQYF
. . TRBJ1-1 TRBV6-5 TGTGCCGGGGGGACGGATATGAACACTGAAGCTTTCTTT CAGGTDMNTEAFF
. . TRBJ1-5 TRBV7-9 TGTGCCAGCAGCTTAGAAGGGGCCCGAAGCAGCAATCAGCCCCAGCATTTT CASSLEGARSSNQPQHF
few . TRBJ1-1 TRBV2 TGTGCCAGCAGTGGACAGGAGGAGACTGAAGCTTTCTTT CASSGQEETEAFF
. . TRBJ1-3 TRBV5-6 TGTGCCAGCAGCCAGGAAGGCCCCTCTGGAAACACCATATATTTT CASSQEGPSGNTIYF
. TRBD1 TRBJ1-4 TRBV5-1 TGCGCCAGCAGCCTCGGACCAACAGGGGGAAGTGAAAAACTGTTTTTT CASSLGPTGGSEKLFF